Shown below are 5 T cell receptor beta chains from a single sample sequenced in a study of T cell repertoires in cytomegalovirus infection. One entry per CDR3 protein results from TCRdb running MiXCR on the reads. The table records 700,000 to 900,000 distinct CDR3 sequences, around 29% of them present only once. Their antigen targets remain unknown. Sequenced material: cultured CD8+ T cells from PBMCs, taken from culture after CMV antigen stimulation. Receptors were obtained from a human donor in good health (CMV status not recorded). Some clones in this sample may be carry-over from other donors' samples.

The chain employs TRBV7-9 and TRBJ2-5; perhaps TRBD1 as D (5 bases). Germline CDR1 is SEHNR and CDR2 is FQNEAQ (reference sequence). The V gene lost 8 bases and the J gene lost 5 bases, with 9 bases spanning the gap. There are 11 residues in the CDR3. The CDR3 sequence: CASGKGETQYF. The CDR3 DNA is TGTGCCAGCGGGAAGGGGGAGACCCAGTACTTC. Combining the CDR3 with reference TRBV7-9 and TRBJ2-5 gives the whole variable domain DTGVSQNPRHKITKRGQNVTFRCDPISEHNRLYWYRQTLGQGPEFLTYFQNEAQLEKSRLLSDRFSAERPKGSFSTLEIQRTEQGDSAMYLCASGKGETQYFGPGTRLLVL.

The V and J genes are TRBV12-3 or TRBV12-4 and TRBJ2-7, with D possibly being TRBD1 (5 bases). The CDR3 has 12 residues. Trimming left V 6 bases short and J 6 bases short, with 12 bases between. The CDR3 here is CASSKGQIEQYF. In DNA, the CDR3 is TGTGCCAGCAGCAAAGGACAAATCGAGCAGTACTTC.

The chain combines TRBV12-5 with TRBJ1-4; D is undetermined. V was clipped by 0 bases and J by 7 bases, with 24 bases between them. CDR3 length equals 19 residues. Germline loops: CDR1 LGHNT, CDR2 FRNRAP. The CDR3, as DNA: TGTGCTAGTGGTTTGGTACAAGAGTATTGGGAGGCCCGGGGTGAAAAACTGTTTTTT. Residues: CASGLVQEYWEARGEKLFF.

About this clonotype itself: A much larger clonotype is one base distant, so this may be a read error. The rearrangement links TRBV7-9 to TRBJ2-1, with 7 bases aligning to TRBD2. Germline V gene data show CDR1 as SEHNR and CDR2 as FQNEAQ (reference sequence). The length of the CDR3 is 12 residues. V gave up 5 bases and J gave up 7 bases; unmatched junction bases: 2. The CDR3 spells CASSVSGNEQFF. The CDR3 DNA sequence: TGTGCCAGCAGCGTTAGCGGGAATGAGCAGTTCTTC.

This clonotype was picked up a small number of times. The V call is TRBV6-1, the J call TRBJ1-1, with D uncertain. Germline V gene sequence: CDR1 MNHNS, CDR2 SASEGT. The CDR3 is made up of 15 amino acids. The ends were cut back, 2 bases at V and 3 bases at J, with 13 bases in the middle. In DNA form, the CDR3 reads TGTGCCAGCAGTGAATGGTTAACCGAGGACACTGAAGCTTTCTTT. Protein product: CASSEWLTEDTEAFF.